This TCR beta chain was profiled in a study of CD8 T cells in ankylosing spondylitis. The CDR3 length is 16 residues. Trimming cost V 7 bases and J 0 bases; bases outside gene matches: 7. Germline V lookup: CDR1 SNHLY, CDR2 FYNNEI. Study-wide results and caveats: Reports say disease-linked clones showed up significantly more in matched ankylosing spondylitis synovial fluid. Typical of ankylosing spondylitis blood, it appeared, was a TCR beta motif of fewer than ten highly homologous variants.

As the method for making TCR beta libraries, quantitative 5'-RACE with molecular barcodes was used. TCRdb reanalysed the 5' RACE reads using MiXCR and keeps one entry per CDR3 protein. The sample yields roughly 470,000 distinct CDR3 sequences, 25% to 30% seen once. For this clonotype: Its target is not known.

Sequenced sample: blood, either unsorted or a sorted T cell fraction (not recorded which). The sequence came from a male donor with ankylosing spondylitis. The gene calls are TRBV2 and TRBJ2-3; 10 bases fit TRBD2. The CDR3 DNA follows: TGTGCCAGCACCTTCCGACTAGCGGGTAGCACAGATACGCAGTATTTT. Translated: CASTFRLAGSTDTQYF.